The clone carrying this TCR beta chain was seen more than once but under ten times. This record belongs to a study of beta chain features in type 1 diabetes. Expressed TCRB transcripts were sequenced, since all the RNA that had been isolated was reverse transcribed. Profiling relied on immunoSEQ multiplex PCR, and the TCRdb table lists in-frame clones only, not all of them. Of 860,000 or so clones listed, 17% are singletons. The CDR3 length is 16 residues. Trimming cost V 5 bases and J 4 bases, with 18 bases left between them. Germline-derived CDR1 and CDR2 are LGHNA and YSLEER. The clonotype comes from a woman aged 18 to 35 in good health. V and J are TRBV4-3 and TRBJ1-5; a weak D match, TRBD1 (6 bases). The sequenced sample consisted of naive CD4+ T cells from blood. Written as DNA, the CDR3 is TGCGCCAGCAGCTCCCAGTGGGGGCTTGGGAATCAGCCCCAGCATTTT. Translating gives CASSSQWGLGNQPQHF.